This TCR beta chain was recorded in a study of blood T cell repertoires in COVID-19. Study-level information: Samples of COVID-19 (acute and convalescent) were obtained from the United States, Italy and Spain. PBMCs, B-cell-depleted T cells, or T cells were the source of the cDNA or gDNA that made up the material.

Original analysis: Reference gene primer amplification in the assay estimated nucleated cell counts. Assay: immunoSEQ multiplex PCR; the TCRdb copy retains only in-frame clones and omits some. The V and J calls and clone size were taken over from that table, and D and trimming were inferred from the DNA. This sample yields over 100,000 clones, of which 86% are seen a single time; about 4.1% belongs to the top ten. This CDR3 comprises 15 residues. Germline CDR1 reads WSHSY; CDR2 reads SAAADI. The V end lost 4 bases, the J end lost 6 bases, and 16 bases lay between the germline ends. The clonotype originates from a man in his forties with acute or convalescent COVID-19. The sequencing input was peripheral blood. The J gene is TRBJ1-5, the V gene TRBV10-2, with D perhaps TRBD1 (6 bases). The CDR3: CASSVGYRDGQPQHF. The CDR3 DNA reads TGCGCCAGCAGTGTGGGGTACAGGGATGGTCAGCCCCAGCATTTT.